One sample yielded the 10 T cell receptor beta chains listed below, sequenced in a study of blood T cells in healthy people across ages. The use of a sample-barcoded 5' primer and a J-beta primer mix characterized a second PCR of roughly 6 to 11 cycles. Using its own MiXCR run on the 5' RACE reads, TCRdb lists one record per CDR3 protein. The sample carries roughly 1,500,000 distinct CDR3 sequences, roughly 45% recorded once. Sequenced material: blood. The receptors derive from a woman under 30 in good health.

For the CDR3, the DNA is TGTGCCAGCAGTTACGGGTATAATCAGCCCCAGCATTTT. It yields the protein CASSYGYNQPQHF. The chain combines TRBV6-2 or TRBV6-3 with TRBJ1-5; D not certain. This CDR3 is built from 13 residues. V lost 2 bases and J lost 4, with 6 bases in between. Looked up from germline, CDR1 is MNHEY and CDR2 is SVGEGT.

Only a few counts were recorded for this clonotype. This rearrangement joins TRBV5-1 to TRBJ1-4; no definite D call. Germline CDR1 reads SGHRS; CDR2 reads YFSETQ. The CDR3 runs to 16 residues. V was shortened by 0 bases and J by 5 bases, with 14 bases between the two germline ends. CDR3 protein: CASSLEAGAGNEKLFF. As DNA, the CDR3 is TGCGCCAGCAGCTTGGAAGCCGGAGCGGGGAATGAAAAACTGTTTTTT.

The chain recombines TRBV4-1 with TRBJ1-4; no definite D call. V lost 3 bases and J lost 5, with 10 bases in between. Germline V lookup: CDR1 MGHRA, CDR2 YSYEKL. This CDR3 spans 14 amino acids. CDR3 amino acids: CASSQLTQNEKLFF. In DNA, the CDR3 is TGCGCCAGCAGCCAGCTCACCCAGAATGAAAAACTGTTTTTT.

This clonotype has a handful of counts. CDR3 DNA: TGCAGTGCTAGAGACCCGGAGGGTTTCTACGAGCAGTACTTC. It specifies CSARDPEGFYEQYF. This chain uses TRBV20-1 with TRBJ2-7; weak D call: TRBD2 (6 bases). Trimming took 0 bases from V and 3 from J, leaving 12 bases between them. Per the germline V gene, CDR1 is DFQATT and CDR2 is SNEGSKA (reference sequence). CDR3 length equals 14 residues.

CDR3 DNA: TGTGCCAGCAGCTCGCCCGGGCAGGGGGCAAGCGGGGAGCTGTTTTTT. It is translated as CASSSPGQGASGELFF. The chain carries TRBV5-5 and TRBJ2-2, with 8 nucleotides matching TRBD1. Germline CDR1 and CDR2: SGHKS and YYEKEE (reference sequence). The length of the CDR3 is 16 residues. Trimming took 3 bases from V and 7 from J; bases not matched to a gene: 11.

This clonotype came up a few times. V gene TRBV6-5 combines with J gene TRBJ2-3, with D possibly being TRBD1 (6 bases). With 0 bases removed from V and 7 bases from J, the gap between germline ends came to 17 bases. Germline CDR1 and CDR2: MNHEY and SVGAGI. The CDR3 has 16 residues. The CDR3 loop is CASSYSATGQGHTQYF. The CDR3 nucleotides are TGTGCCAGCAGTTACTCGGCAACAGGGCAGGGTCATACGCAGTATTTT.

This chain connects TRBV9 to TRBJ2-5, with D perhaps given as TRBD1 or TRBD2 (5 bases each). Germline values: CDR1 SGDLS, CDR2 YYNGEE. The CDR3 spans 14 residues. V lost 2 bases to trimming and J lost 5 bases, with 13 bases between them. The chain's CDR3 is CASSVGEGYETQYF. The CDR3 DNA sequence: TGTGCCAGCAGCGTCGGAGAGGGGTATGAGACCCAGTACTTC.

This sequence joins TRBV10-3 and TRBJ1-1; D unresolved. This CDR3 is built from 14 residues. Trimming stripped 5 bases from V and 1 base from J, with 11 bases between. Germline values: CDR1 ENHRY, CDR2 SYGVKD. The CDR3 bases are TGTGCCATCAGTCTACAGTTAAGGAACACTGAAGCTTTCTTT. Translating it yields CAISLQLRNTEAFF.

V is TRBV29-1 and J is TRBJ2-6; perhaps D is TRBD1 or TRBD2 (5 bases each). Trimming shortened V by 4 bases and J by 4 bases, and 11 bases separated the two germline ends. The CDR3 is 14 amino acids. CDR1 is SQVTM, CDR2 ANQGSEA, per germline. In DNA form, the CDR3 reads TGCAGCGTTGGTGGGACGACCGGGGCCAACGTCCTGACTTTC. It encodes CSVGGTTGANVLTF.

This clonotype appeared a few times. One junction end does not reproduce the germline sequence, and a read error may be involved. The V and J genes are TRBV10-3 and TRBJ1-1, with 7 bases lining up with TRBD1. CDR3 length: 14 residues. Per germline, CDR1 ENHRY and CDR2 SYGVKD. CDR3 DNA sequence: TGTGCTATCAGTGAAGAAGGGGGCTGGGCTGAAGCTTTCTTT. It yields the protein CAISEEGGWAEAFF.